Listed here are 10 T cell receptor beta chains from one sample, sequenced in a study of T cell repertoires in cytomegalovirus infection. TCRdb called the reads again in MiXCR, with one record for every CDR3 protein. This table has about 320,000 distinct CDR3 sequences, more than 8% appearing once. The sample taken for sequencing was PBMCs. These receptor sequences come from a human donor in good health (CMV status not recorded). Some clones in this sample may be carry-over from other donors' samples.

The chain has TRBV2 and TRBJ2-1, with D perhaps TRBD1 (5 bases). Trimming took 9 bases from V and 5 from J, leaving 8 bases between them. The CDR3 extends over 11 amino acids. The germline gives CDR1 SNHLY, CDR2 FYNNEI. As DNA, the CDR3 is TGTGCCAGAGGGGCGGACAATGAGCAGTTCTTC. Translating it yields CARGADNEQFF.

This chain joins TRBV7-3 and TRBJ2-5, with 14 bases matching TRBD2. The CDR3 is 18 amino acids. V dropped 5 bases and J dropped 5; count of bases not matched to a gene: 13. Germline-derived CDR1 and CDR2 are SGHTA and FQGTGA. The CDR3 is CASSPEGGLAGVRETQYF. The CDR3 bases are TGTGCCAGCAGCCCCGAAGGGGGACTAGCGGGAGTTCGGGAGACCCAGTACTTC. Based on the CDR3 plus reference TRBV7-3 and TRBJ2-5, the full variable domain is GAGVSQTPSNKVTEKGKYVELRCDPISGHTALYWYRQSLGQGPEFLIYFQGTGAADDSGLPNDRFFAVRPEGSVSTLKIQRTERGDSAVYLCASSPEGGLAGVRETQYFGPGTRLLVL.

The table lists this clonotype with a few counts. The rearrangement uses TRBV7-9 and TRBJ2-1; 7 bases match TRBD2. This CDR3 spans 14 amino acids. CDR1 SEHNR and CDR2 FQNEAQ come from the germline V gene (reference sequence). The ends lost 4 bases at V and 6 bases at J; junction bases unmatched: 6. DNA for the CDR3: TGTGCCAGCAGCTGGGGGGGGGGGGGCAATGAGCAGTTCTTC. Protein sequence: CASSWGGGGNEQFF.

The J gene is TRBJ2-3, the V gene TRBV24-1; either TRBD1 or TRBD2 may fit D (5 bases each). V lost 4 bases and J 2 bases, leaving 18 bases between the germline ends. The CDR3 spans 17 residues. Germline V CDR1 and CDR2: KGHDR, SFDVKD. This chain's CDR3 is CATSDRTPGRTTDTQYF. DNA of the CDR3: TGTGCCACCAGTGACCGAACCCCGGGACGCACCACAGATACGCAGTATTTT.

This clonotype was detected many times. The chain combines TRBV2 with TRBJ2-7; 12 bases are shared with TRBD1. The length of the CDR3 is 14 residues. Germline-derived CDR1 and CDR2 are SNHLY and FYNNEI. Losses at the gene ends were 5 bases for V and 6 bases for J; bases not matched to a gene: 5. CDR3 protein: CASSWDRGLVEQYF. In DNA form, the CDR3 reads TGTGCCAGCAGTTGGGACAGGGGGCTGGTCGAGCAGTACTTC.

In its sample, this clonotype was seen many times. The chain couples TRBV7-2 to TRBJ2-7, with TRBD2 matching over 8 bases. This CDR3 is built from 15 residues. Germline CDR1 is SGHTA and CDR2 is FQGNSA. V trimming: 5 bases; J trimming: 3 bases; junction bases outside the gene matches: 9. The CDR3 loop is CASSRETSVIYEQYF. The CDR3 DNA reads as TGTGCCAGCAGCCGTGAGACTAGCGTAATCTACGAGCAGTACTTC.

This clonotype was observed many times. The CDR3 loop is CASSPGPTAEQFF. The CDR3 bases are TGTGCCAGCAGCCCAGGGCCCACGGCTGAGCAGTTCTTC. The gene calls are TRBV7-2 and TRBJ2-1, with D perhaps matching TRBD1 (5 bases). The length of the CDR3 is 13 residues. The ends were cut back, 5 bases at V and 9 bases at J, with 14 bases in the middle. From germline, CDR1 is SGHTA and CDR2 FQGNSA.

This clonotype was found many times. The genes are TRBV7-2 and TRBJ1-1; D possibly corresponds to TRBD1 (6 bases). The length of the CDR3 is 15 residues. CDR1 is SGHTA, CDR2 FQGNSA, per germline. V shed 2 bases and J shed 4 bases, with 14 bases lying between them. CDR3 residues: CASSLNPADSTEAFF. The CDR3 region has the DNA TGTGCCAGCAGCTTAAACCCCGCGGACAGCACTGAAGCTTTCTTT.

The table lists this clonotype with a few counts. This chain uses TRBV7-9 with TRBJ2-7; TRBD1 matches at 8 bases. J was trimmed by 6 bases and V by 5 bases; bases with no gene match: 6. The germline CDR1 and CDR2 sequences are SEHNR and FQNEAQ (reference sequence). The CDR3 has 13 residues. Written as DNA, the CDR3 is TGTGCCAGCAGCAAAGGACAGGGCGGCGAGCAGTACTTC. Its translation: CASSKGQGGEQYF.

The V call is TRBV4-1, the J call TRBJ1-5, with D tentatively TRBD1 (5 bases). The length of the CDR3 is 14 residues. The germline V gene has CDR1 MGHRA and CDR2 YSYEKL. V was clipped by 0 bases and J by 4 bases, with 7 bases between them. For the CDR3, the DNA is TGCGCCAGCAGCCAAGATCGGGGGAATCAGCCCCAGCATTTT. The encoded protein is CASSQDRGNQPQHF.